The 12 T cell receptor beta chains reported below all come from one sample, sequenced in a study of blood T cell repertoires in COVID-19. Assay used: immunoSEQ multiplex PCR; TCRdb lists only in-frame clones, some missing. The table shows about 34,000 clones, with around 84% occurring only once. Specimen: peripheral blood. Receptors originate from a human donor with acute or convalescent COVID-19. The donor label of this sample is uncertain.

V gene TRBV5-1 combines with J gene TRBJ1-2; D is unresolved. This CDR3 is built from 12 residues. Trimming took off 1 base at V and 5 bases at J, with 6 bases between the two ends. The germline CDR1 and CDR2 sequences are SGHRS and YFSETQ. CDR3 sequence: CASSLSGYGYTF. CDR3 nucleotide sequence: TGCGCCAGCAGCTTGTCCGGGTATGGCTACACCTTC.

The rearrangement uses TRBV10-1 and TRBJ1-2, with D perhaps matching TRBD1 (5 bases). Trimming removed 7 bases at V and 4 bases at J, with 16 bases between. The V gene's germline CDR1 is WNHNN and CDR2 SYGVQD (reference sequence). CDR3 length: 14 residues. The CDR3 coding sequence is TGCGCCAGCACCTCGGGGGAAGGGACCTATGGCTACACCTTC. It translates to CASTSGEGTYGYTF.

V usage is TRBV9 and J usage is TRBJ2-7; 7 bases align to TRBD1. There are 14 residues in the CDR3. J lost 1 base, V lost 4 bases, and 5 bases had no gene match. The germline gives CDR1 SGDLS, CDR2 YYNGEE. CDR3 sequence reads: CASSPQTGSYEQYF. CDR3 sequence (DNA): TGTGCCAGCAGCCCCCAGACAGGGTCCTACGAGCAGTACTTC.

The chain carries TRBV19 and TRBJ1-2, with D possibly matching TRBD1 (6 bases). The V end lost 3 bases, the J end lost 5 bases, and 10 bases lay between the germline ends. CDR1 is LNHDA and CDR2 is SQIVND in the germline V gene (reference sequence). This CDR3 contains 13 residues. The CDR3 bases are TGTGCCAGTAGTATGGGGGCGCGGTATGGCTACACCTTC. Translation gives CASSMGARYGYTF.

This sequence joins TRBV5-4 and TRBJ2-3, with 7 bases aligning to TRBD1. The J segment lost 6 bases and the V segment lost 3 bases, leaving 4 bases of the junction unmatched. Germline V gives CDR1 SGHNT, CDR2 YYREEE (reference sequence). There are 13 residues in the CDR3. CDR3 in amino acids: CASSSDRADTQYF. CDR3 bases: TGTGCCAGCAGCTCAGACAGGGCGGATACGCAGTATTTT. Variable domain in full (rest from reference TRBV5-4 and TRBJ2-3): ETGVTQSPTHLIKTRGQQVTLRCSSQSGHNTVSWYQQALGQGPQFIFQYYREEENGRGNFPPRFSGLQFPNYSSELNVNALELDDSALYLCASSSDRADTQYFGPGTRLTVL.

The CDR3, as DNA: TGTGCCAGCAGTGACTCAGCTCGAGGGCGCACAGATACGCAGTATTTT. This encodes CASSDSARGRTDTQYF. This chain links TRBV6-4 with TRBJ2-3; tentatively, D is TRBD2 (5 bases). V lost 0 bases, J lost 1 base, and 11 bases lay in between. Germline V CDR1 and CDR2: MRHNA, SNTAGT. The CDR3 is made up of 16 amino acids.

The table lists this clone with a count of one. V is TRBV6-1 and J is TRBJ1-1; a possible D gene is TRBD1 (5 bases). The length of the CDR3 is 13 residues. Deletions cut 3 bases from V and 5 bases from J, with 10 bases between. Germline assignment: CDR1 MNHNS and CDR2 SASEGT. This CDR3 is CASSDRDLTEAFF. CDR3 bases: TGTGCCAGCAGTGACAGGGACTTGACTGAAGCTTTCTTT.

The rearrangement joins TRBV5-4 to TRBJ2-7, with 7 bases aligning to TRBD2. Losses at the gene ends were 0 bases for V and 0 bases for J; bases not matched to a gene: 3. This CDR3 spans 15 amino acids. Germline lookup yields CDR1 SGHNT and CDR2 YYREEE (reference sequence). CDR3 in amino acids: CASSLGPSGSYEQYF. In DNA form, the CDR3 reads TGTGCCAGCAGCTTGGGTCCTAGCGGCTCCTACGAGCAGTACTTC.

This CDR3 is CASSPGGQEVGYTF. The DNA for the CDR3 is TGTGCCAGCTCACCAGGGGGACAGGAGGTTGGCTACACCTTC. The chain uses TRBV18 and TRBJ1-2; 8 bases line up with TRBD1. With V trimmed by 2 bases and J by 7 bases, 6 bases remained unmatched. Germline-derived CDR1 and CDR2 are KGHSH and LQKENI. This CDR3 has 14 amino acids.

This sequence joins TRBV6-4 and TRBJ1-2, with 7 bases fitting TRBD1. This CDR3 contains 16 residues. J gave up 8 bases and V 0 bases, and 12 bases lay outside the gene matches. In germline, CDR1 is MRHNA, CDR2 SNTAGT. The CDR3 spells CASSDSGRGDLGGYTF. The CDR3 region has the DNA TGTGCCAGCAGTGACTCTGGCAGGGGGGATCTAGGAGGCTACACCTTC.

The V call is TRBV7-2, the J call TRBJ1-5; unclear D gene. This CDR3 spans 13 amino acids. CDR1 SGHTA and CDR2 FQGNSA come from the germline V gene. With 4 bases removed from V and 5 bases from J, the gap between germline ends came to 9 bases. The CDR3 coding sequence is TGTGCCAGCAGCTCTAAGGGAGATCAGCCCCAGCATTTT. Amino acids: CASSSKGDQPQHF.

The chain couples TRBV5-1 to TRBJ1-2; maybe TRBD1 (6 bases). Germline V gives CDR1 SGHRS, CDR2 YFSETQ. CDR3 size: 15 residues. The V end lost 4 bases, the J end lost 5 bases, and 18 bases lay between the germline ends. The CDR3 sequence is CASSRNGGSPYGYTF. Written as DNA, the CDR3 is TGCGCCAGCAGCCGGAATGGGGGCTCCCCTTATGGCTACACCTTC.